This paragraph covers one TCR beta chain sequence. The antigen remains unidentified. This specimen comes from a study of cytomegalovirus exposure and HLA in healthy donors. V was pared by 10 bases and J by 2 bases, with 14 bases between. Germline CDR1 ENHRY, CDR2 SYGVKD. The CDR3 sequence is 13 residues long. The PCR ran on 60 Vbeta and 13 Jbeta primers. Generated by immunoSEQ multiplex PCR, the TCRdb table keeps only in-frame clones and is missing some. The repertoire consists of under 200,000 clones, with 75% to 90% occurring once and the leading ten covering roughly 0.32%. General observations from the study: Sequencing artifact likely explains a cluster of highly shared sequence variants.

Sequencing was done on a sample of PBMCs. This chain links TRBV10-3 with TRBJ1-1; D gene ambiguous. This receptor was identified in a woman aged 25 to 39 in good health and CMV-seronegative. CDR3: CASLLGENTEAFF. The DNA of the CDR3 is TGTGCCAGCCTACTTGGAGAAAACACTGAAGCTTTCTTT.